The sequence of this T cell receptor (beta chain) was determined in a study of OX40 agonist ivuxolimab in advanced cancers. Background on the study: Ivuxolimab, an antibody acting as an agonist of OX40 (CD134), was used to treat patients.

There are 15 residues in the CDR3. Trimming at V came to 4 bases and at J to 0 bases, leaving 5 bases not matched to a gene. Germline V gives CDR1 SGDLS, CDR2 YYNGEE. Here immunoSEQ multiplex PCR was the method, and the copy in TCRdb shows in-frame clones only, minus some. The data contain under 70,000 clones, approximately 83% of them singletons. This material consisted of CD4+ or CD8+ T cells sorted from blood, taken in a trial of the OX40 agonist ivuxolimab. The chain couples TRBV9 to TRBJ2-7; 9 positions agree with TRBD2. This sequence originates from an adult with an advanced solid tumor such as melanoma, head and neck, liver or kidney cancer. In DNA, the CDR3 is TGTGCCAGCAGCAATAGCGGGGGATACTCCTACGAGCAGTACTTC. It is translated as CASSNSGGYSYEQYF.